This entry lists 4 T cell receptor beta chains sequenced from one sample in a study of cytomegalovirus exposure and HLA in healthy donors. TCRdb's copy holds only in-frame clones and misses some; the assay was immunoSEQ multiplex PCR. Seen here are about 240,000 clones, 86% observed once, and the top ten hold over 0.95%. The sample comprised PBMCs. The receptors shown here come from a woman aged 30 to 39 in good health and CMV-seropositive.

The J gene is TRBJ2-1, the V gene TRBV30; 9 bases match TRBD2. J was trimmed by 5 bases and V by 1 base; bases with no gene match: 9. This CDR3 comprises 16 residues. Germline-derived CDR1 and CDR2 are GTSNPN and SVGIG (reference sequence). CDR3 loop: CAWSGVGLAGNNEQFF. CDR3 nucleotide sequence: TGTGCCTGGAGTGGGGTCGGGCTAGCGGGAAACAATGAGCAGTTCTTC.

This rearrangement joins TRBV5-6 to TRBJ2-5; possible D gene TRBD1, 5 bases. The V gene's germline CDR1 is SGHDT and CDR2 YYEEEE. There are 14 residues in the CDR3. Trimming removed 0 bases at V and 2 bases at J, with 8 bases between. The CDR3 sequence is CASSLEPGQETQYF. The CDR3 DNA follows: TGTGCCAGCAGCTTGGAGCCAGGGCAAGAGACCCAGTACTTC.

V gene TRBV30 combines with J gene TRBJ1-5, with 11 bases fitting TRBD1. Germline V gene lookup returns CDR1 GTSNPN and CDR2 SVGIG (reference sequence). Trimming cost V 1 base and J 5 bases; bases outside gene matches: 1. This CDR3 contains 14 residues. The CDR3 reads CAWSGGQGDQPQHF. The CDR3, as DNA: TGTGCCTGGAGTGGGGGACAGGGGGATCAGCCCCAGCATTTT.

The chain combines TRBV5-1 with TRBJ2-7; 8 positions agree with TRBD2. The V gene's germline CDR1 is SGHRS and CDR2 YFSETQ. The length of the CDR3 is 17 residues. V lost 0 bases to trimming and J lost 3 bases; unmatched junction nucleotides: 11. The DNA of the CDR3 is TGCGCCAGCAGCTTGGTGGGTAGCGGGACAATTCTCTACGAGCAGTACTTC. Its protein product is CASSLVGSGTILYEQYF.